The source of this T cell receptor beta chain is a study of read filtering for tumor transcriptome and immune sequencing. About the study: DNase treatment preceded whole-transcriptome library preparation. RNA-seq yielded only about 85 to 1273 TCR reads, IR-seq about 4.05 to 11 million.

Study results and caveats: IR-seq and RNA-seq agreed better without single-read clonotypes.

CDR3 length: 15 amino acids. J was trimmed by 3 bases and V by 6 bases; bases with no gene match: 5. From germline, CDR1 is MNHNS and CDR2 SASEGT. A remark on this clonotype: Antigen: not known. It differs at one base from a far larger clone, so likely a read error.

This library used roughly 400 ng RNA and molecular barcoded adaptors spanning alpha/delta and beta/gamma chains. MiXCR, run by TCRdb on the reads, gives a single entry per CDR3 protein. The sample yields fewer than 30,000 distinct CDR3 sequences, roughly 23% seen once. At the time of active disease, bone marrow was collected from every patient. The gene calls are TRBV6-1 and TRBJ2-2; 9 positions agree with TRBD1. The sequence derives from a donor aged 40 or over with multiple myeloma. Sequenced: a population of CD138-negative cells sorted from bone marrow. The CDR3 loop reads CASSGDRVDTGELFF. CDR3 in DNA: TGTGCCAGCAGCGGGGACAGGGTTGACACCGGGGAGCTGTTTTTT.